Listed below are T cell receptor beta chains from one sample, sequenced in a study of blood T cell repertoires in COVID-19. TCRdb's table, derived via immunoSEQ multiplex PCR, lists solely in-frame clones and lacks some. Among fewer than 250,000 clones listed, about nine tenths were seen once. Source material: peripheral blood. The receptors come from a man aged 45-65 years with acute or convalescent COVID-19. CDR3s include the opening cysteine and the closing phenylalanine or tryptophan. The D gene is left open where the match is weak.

CASSFGGVDEQFF	TGTGCCAGCAGTTTTGGGGGGGTGGATGAGCAGTTCTTC	TRBD2	TRBV12-3/TRBV12-4	TRBJ2-1
CASRSPGQGNYGYTF	TGTGCCAGCAGATCGCCGGGACAGGGGAACTATGGCTACACCTTC	TRBD1	TRBV5-6	TRBJ1-2
CASSYPLNEQFF	TGTGCCAGCAGTTACCCCCTCAATGAGCAGTTCTTC	-	TRBV6-5	TRBJ2-1
CASSPTDRVGEQFF	TGTGCCAGCAGCCCTACTGACAGGGTCGGTGAGCAGTTCTTC	TRBD1	TRBV9	TRBJ2-1
CASSEDRGNEQFF	TGTGCCAGCAGTGAAGACAGGGGAAATGAGCAGTTCTTC	TRBD1	TRBV6-4	TRBJ2-1
CASSGITTGQQYF	TGCGCCAGCAGTGGAATAACGACAGGGCAGCAGTACTTC	TRBD1	TRBV10-1	TRBJ2-7
CASSQQGAGNEKLFF	TGCGCCAGCAGCCAGCAGGGGGCTGGTAATGAAAAACTGTTTTTT	TRBD1	TRBV4-1	TRBJ1-4
CASSPGTGARNSPLHF	TGTGCCAGCAGCCCAGGGACAGGGGCGAGGAATTCACCCCTCCACTTT	TRBD1	TRBV5-4	TRBJ1-6
CASSPRQTLNTEAFF	TGTGCCAGCAGCCCACGACAAACGCTGAACACTGAAGCTTTCTTT	-	TRBV27	TRBJ1-1
CSVEGRTGGYEAFF	TGCAGCGTTGAAGGTCGGACAGGGGGCTACGAAGCTTTCTTT	TRBD1	TRBV29-1	TRBJ1-1
CASSQIPGDNYGYTF	TGCGCCAGCAGCCAAATTCCGGGGGACAACTATGGCTACACCTTC	-	TRBV4-1	TRBJ1-2